The next 8 T cell receptor beta chains were all read from a single sample in a study of cytomegalovirus exposure and HLA in healthy donors. The PCR had 60 Vbeta and 13 Jbeta primers. Produced via immunoSEQ multiplex PCR; TCRdb's table is partial and in-frame only. The sample yields 150,000 or so clones, 74% seen once. Specimen: PBMCs. The receptor source for this set is a man aged 30-40 years in good health and CMV-seronegative.

The rearrangement uses TRBV6-5 and TRBJ1-2, with D maybe TRBD1 (6 bases). The CDR3 is 13 amino acids. Trimming cost V 6 bases and J 4 bases, with 12 bases left between them. Germline lookup yields CDR1 MNHEY and CDR2 SVGAGI. CDR3 in DNA: TGTGCCAGCAGCCGAGGGACAACCTATGGCTACACCTTC. Residues: CASSRGTTYGYTF.

This chain connects TRBV27 to TRBJ2-2; D perhaps matches TRBD1 (5 bases). Trimming pared 5 bases from V and 7 bases from J, leaving 14 bases between. CDR3 length equals 14 residues. Germline V gives CDR1 MNHEY, CDR2 SMNVEV (reference sequence). The CDR3 sequence is CASSPLGPGGELFF. The CDR3 DNA sequence: TGTGCCAGCAGTCCCTTGGGGCCTGGCGGGGAGCTGTTTTTT.

The chain uses TRBV6-6 and TRBJ2-1, with 7 bases that match TRBD2. Trimming removed 2 bases from V and 3 bases from J; junction bases left unmatched: 4. The CDR3 loop spans 15 amino acids. Per the germline V gene, CDR1 is MNHNY and CDR2 is SVGAGI (reference sequence). For the CDR3, the DNA is TGTGCCAGCAGTTACATGGGGGGGGACTACAATGAGCAGTTCTTC. Translating it yields CASSYMGGDYNEQFF.

This rearrangement joins TRBV5-1 to TRBJ2-7; 7 bases line up with TRBD1. The CDR3 length is 16 residues. The V gene's germline CDR1 is SGHRS and CDR2 YFSETQ. V shed 5 bases and J 4 bases; nucleotides not matched to a gene: 15. CDR3 DNA: TGCGCCAGCAGTCGATACCCCGGGACAGAGCAATACGAGCAGTACTTC. It encodes CASSRYPGTEQYEQYF.

The J gene is TRBJ2-5, the V gene TRBV19; perhaps TRBD1 as D (5 bases). Near its end, the DNA agrees better with TRBJ2-7, so the J call may be wrong. Germline V gives CDR1 LNHDA, CDR2 SQIVND (reference sequence). The CDR3 has 13 residues. CDR3 amino acids: CASSGAGSDEQYF. CDR3 nucleotide sequence: TGTGCCAGTAGTGGTGCAGGGTCGGACGAGCAGTACTTC.

Only a few counts were recorded for this clone. The chain joins TRBV7-7 to TRBJ2-2; possible D gene TRBD1, 6 bases. The CDR3 has 14 amino acids. The germline V and J ends were trimmed by 5 bases and 4 bases, with 11 bases remaining between them. CDR1 and CDR2 (germline): SSHAT, FNYEAQ (reference sequence). The CDR3 spells CASSPGHTTGELFF. CDR3 bases: TGTGCCAGCAGCCCGGGACACACCACCGGGGAGCTGTTTTTT.

This clone was recorded only once. V gene TRBV28 combines with J gene TRBJ2-7; possible D gene TRBD2, 7 bases. The CDR3 sequence is 15 residues long. V lost 1 base to trimming and J lost 3 bases, with 13 bases between them. Germline CDR1 and CDR2: MDHEN and SYDVKM. The CDR3 sequence: CASSLSGGESYEQYF. CDR3 DNA sequence: TGTGCCAGCAGTTTATCGGGGGGCGAGAGCTACGAGCAGTACTTC.

The rearrangement links TRBV2 to TRBJ2-3; 8 bases fit TRBD2. The CDR3 spans 14 residues. CDR1 and CDR2 from the germline V gene are SNHLY and FYNNEI. The J segment lost 3 bases and the V segment lost 8 bases, leaving 7 bases of the junction unmatched. CDR3 sequence reads: CASVFGGATDTQYF. The DNA of the CDR3 is TGTGCCAGCGTCTTCGGGGGGGCGACAGATACGCAGTATTTT. The whole variable domain, remainder taken from reference TRBV2 and TRBJ2-3, is EPEVTQTPSHQVTQMGQEVILRCVPISNHLYFYWYRQILGQKVEFLVSFYNNEISEKSEIFDDQFSVERPDGSNFTLKIRSTKLEDSAMYFCASVFGGATDTQYFGPGTRLTVL.